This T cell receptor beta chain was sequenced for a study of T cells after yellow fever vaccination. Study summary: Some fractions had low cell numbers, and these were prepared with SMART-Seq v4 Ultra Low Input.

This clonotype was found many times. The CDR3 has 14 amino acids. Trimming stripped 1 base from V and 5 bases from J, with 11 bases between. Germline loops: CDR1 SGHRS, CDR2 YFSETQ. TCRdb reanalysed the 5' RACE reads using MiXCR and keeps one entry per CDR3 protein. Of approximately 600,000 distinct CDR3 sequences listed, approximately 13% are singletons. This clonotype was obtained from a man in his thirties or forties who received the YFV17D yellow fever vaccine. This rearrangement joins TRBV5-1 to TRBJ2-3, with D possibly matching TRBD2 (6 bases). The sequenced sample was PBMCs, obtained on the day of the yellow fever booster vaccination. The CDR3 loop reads CASSLWREIDTQYF. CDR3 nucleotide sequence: TGCGCCAGCAGCTTGTGGAGGGAGATAGATACGCAGTATTTT.